The 11 T cell receptor beta chains reported below all come from one sample, sequenced in a study of human T cells and chemical hapten exposure. Time point indicated: patch test 2, 6 weeks after DPC sensitization. Treatment reported: therapeutic diphenylcyclopropenone sensitization with weekly scalp DPC. In TCRdb, the RACE reads were re-called with MiXCR into one record per CDR3 protein. Of 360,000 or so distinct CDR3 sequences listed, nearly 6.5% are singletons. The specimen comprised whole blood, sampled in connection with sensitization to the hapten diphenylcyclopropenone (DPC). The receptor set was obtained from a woman aged 18-29 years with alopecia areata. Some clones in this sample may be carry-over from other donors' samples.

This clonotype was observed a few times. V is TRBV6-6 and J is TRBJ2-7; no clear D gene. Trimming shortened V by 7 bases and J by 3 bases, and 13 bases separated the two germline ends. CDR1 and CDR2 from the germline V gene are MNHNY and SVGAGI (reference sequence). The CDR3 is made up of 13 amino acids. The CDR3 coding sequence is TGTGCCAGCAATGGCCCAACCCGCTACGAGCAGTACTTC. Its translation is CASNGPTRYEQYF.

The rearrangement joins TRBV4-2 to TRBJ2-7; weak D call: TRBD1 (6 bases). CDR3 length equals 16 residues. Germline CDR1 and CDR2: LGHNA and YNFKEQ. V shed 1 base and J shed 5 bases, with 18 bases lying between them. The CDR3 DNA reads as TGTGCCAGCAGCCAAGTTGGGGGCAGGGGAGTGCACGAGCAGTACTTC. Protein: CASSQVGGRGVHEQYF.

For this clonotype: One base away lies a much larger clone, so this may be a sequencing read error. The V call is TRBV29-1, the J call TRBJ2-7; D gene unclear. The V end was cut by 8 bases, the J end by 4 bases, with 12 bases between. The CDR3 is made up of 11 amino acids. Germline V gene data show CDR1 as SQVTM and CDR2 as ANQGSEA. The CDR3 protein is CSFRSEYEQYF. In DNA form, the CDR3 reads TGCAGCTTTCGGTCGGAGTACGAGCAGTACTTC.

This clonotype was seen a handful of times. The chain joins TRBV5-1 to TRBJ1-2; the D is unclear. CDR3 length equals 13 residues. Germline lookup yields CDR1 SGHRS and CDR2 YFSETQ. V was shortened by 0 bases and J by 3 bases, with 6 bases between the two germline ends. CDR3 sequence: CASSLDADYGYTF. In nucleotides, the CDR3 is TGCGCCAGCAGCTTGGATGCAGACTATGGCTACACCTTC.

This clonotype was picked up many times. CDR3 protein: CASSVAGQVNEKLFF. The CDR3 DNA is TGTGCCAGCAGCGTAGCCGGACAGGTTAATGAAAAACTGTTTTTT. J is TRBJ1-4 and V is TRBV9; the match to TRBD1 covers 7 bases. This CDR3 spans 15 amino acids. After removal of 0 bases from V and 4 bases from J, the junction contained 3 bases not matched to a gene. The germline V gene has CDR1 SGDLS and CDR2 YYNGEE. Looking up the rest from reference TRBV9 and TRBJ1-4 gives the full variable domain: DSGVTQTPKHLITATGQRVTLRCSPRSGDLSVYWYQQSLDQGLQFLIQYYNGEERAKGNILERFSAQQFPDLHSELNLSSLELGDSALYFCASSVAGQVNEKLFFGSGTQLSVL.

The genes are TRBV7-3 and TRBJ2-3; D may be TRBD2 (5 bases). This CDR3 is 15 amino acids long. V was shortened by 5 bases and J by 0 bases, with 12 bases between the two germline ends. CDR1 and CDR2 from the germline V gene are SGHTA and FQGTGA. CDR3 bases: TGTGCCAGCAGCACCCGAGGAGGCAGCACAGATACGCAGTATTTT. This gives the protein CASSTRGGSTDTQYF.

This clonotype was observed a handful of times. The chain is built from TRBV3-1 and TRBJ1-3; maybe TRBD1 (5 bases). The CDR3 has 14 residues. The germline V and J ends were trimmed by 5 bases and 8 bases, with 16 bases remaining between them. In germline, CDR1 is LGHDT, CDR2 YNNKEL (reference sequence). DNA of the CDR3: TGTGCCAGCAGCTTGGCAGGGATGGAAGACACCATATATTTT. As protein: CASSLAGMEDTIYF.

J is TRBJ2-3 and V is TRBV6-5, with 7 nucleotides matching TRBD2. Germline V gene sequence: CDR1 MNHEY, CDR2 SVGAGI. The CDR3 covers 17 residues. Losses at the gene ends were 2 bases for V and 0 bases for J; bases not matched to a gene: 8. Here the CDR3 reads CASSYTNPAGSTDTQYF. As DNA, the CDR3 is TGTGCCAGCAGTTACACAAACCCAGCGGGGAGCACAGATACGCAGTATTTT.

This clonotype occurred many times. This rearrangement joins TRBV12-5 to TRBJ1-2; tentative D call: TRBD1 (5 bases). Germline V gives CDR1 LGHNT, CDR2 FRNRAP. V dropped 7 bases and J dropped 4 bases, with 13 bases sitting between them. This CDR3 spans 13 amino acids. CDR3: CASAPGTGYGYTF. The CDR3 DNA reads TGTGCTAGTGCCCCGGGGACCGGCTATGGCTACACCTTC.

This clonotype appeared a few times. The chain combines TRBV6-2 or TRBV6-3 with TRBJ2-2, with D tentatively TRBD1 (6 bases). The germline gives CDR1 MNHEY, CDR2 SVGEGT. The CDR3 sequence is 17 residues long. Between the trimmed V and J ends, which lost 2 bases and 2 bases, there was a span of 15 bases. CDR3 in DNA: TGTGCCAGCAGTTACGCAGGGGCCGACCTTAACACCGGGGAGCTGTTTTTT. Translation gives CASSYAGADLNTGELFF.

This clonotype turned up a few times. The chain is built from TRBV5-1 and TRBJ1-5, with D possibly TRBD1 on 5 matching bases. The germline gives CDR1 SGHRS, CDR2 YFSETQ. The CDR3 has 14 residues. V gave up 2 bases and J gave up 5 bases, with 11 bases separating them. Here the CDR3 DNA reads TGCGCCAGCAGCTTCGGGGGAAAGGATCAGCCCCAGCATTTT. The encoded protein is CASSFGGKDQPQHF.